This T cell receptor (beta chain) comes out of a study of a mutant IDH1 vaccine in newly diagnosed glioma. Overall study findings and caveats: Over 85% of patients showed vaccine-induced immune responses across multiple MHC alleles. Apparently, pseudoprogression bore no relation to changes among the top peripheral T cell clonotypes.

The time point here: week 11, during vaccination. Doses of 300 ug of mutant IDH1 20-mer peptide were given with topical imiquimod. TCRdb's copy holds only in-frame clones and misses some; the assay was immunoSEQ multiplex PCR. The top ten clones hold over 2% of a sample with 40,000 or so clones, 84% of them seen once. This clone was detected a few times. The antigen is unknown. Germline V gene lookup returns CDR1 SGHDT and CDR2 YYEEEE. Trimming at V came to 4 bases and at J to 6 bases, leaving 6 bases not matched to a gene. This CDR3 comprises 13 residues. The J gene is TRBJ1-2, the V gene TRBV5-6; TRBD1 matches at 7 bases. This specimen was PBMCs, taken from a glioma patient whose treatment included an IDH1 peptide vaccine. The sequence derives from a man aged 40-49 years with glioma. CDR3 DNA: TGTGCCAGCAGCCCGACAGGGCAAGATGGCTACACCTTC. This translates into CASSPTGQDGYTF.